The clone carrying this TCR beta chain turned up a few times. Its antigen is currently unknown. The data stem from a study of response to subunit inactivated influenza vaccine. Trimming stripped 8 bases from V and 7 bases from J, with 14 bases between. This CDR3 has 13 residues. Germline V gives CDR1 SGHAT, CDR2 FQNNGV. Findings and caveats of the study: T cells newly recruited by each seasonal influenza vaccination are few, the authors suggested.

TCRdb redid the calling of the RT-PCR reads with MiXCR, one entry per CDR3 protein. The data contain hundreds of thousands of distinct CDR3 sequences, about 10% of them seen just once; the ten biggest clones take up 9.5% to 15%. This sequence was found in a man aged 50 to 59 who received an inactivated influenza vaccine. The chain uses TRBV11-2 and TRBJ1-4; D remains unclear. Material: PBMCs from blood, obtained roughly 45 days after vaccination. The CDR3 DNA follows: TGTGCCAGCCGGACCCTACGGGGTGAAAAACTGTTTTTT. This sequence encodes CASRTLRGEKLFF.